Described below is a single TCR beta chain sequence and its context. The sample originates from a study of blood T cell repertoires in COVID-19. The V and J ends lost 1 base and 7 bases respectively, with 17 bases between them. This CDR3 is built from 16 residues. Germline V gives CDR1 SEHNR, CDR2 FQNEAQ (reference sequence). The table came from immunoSEQ multiplex PCR; TCRdb's copy has only in-frame clones and leaves some out. The sample shows around 140,000 clones, approximately 88% of them seen only once. The receptor's source is a woman aged 45-60 years with acute or convalescent COVID-19. The gene calls are TRBV7-9 and TRBJ2-1, with D maybe TRBD1 (6 bases). Material for sequencing was peripheral blood. The CDR3 sequence: CASSLDGRGGRNEQFF. CDR3 coding DNA: TGTGCCAGCAGCTTAGATGGCAGGGGTGGCCGGAATGAGCAGTTCTTC.